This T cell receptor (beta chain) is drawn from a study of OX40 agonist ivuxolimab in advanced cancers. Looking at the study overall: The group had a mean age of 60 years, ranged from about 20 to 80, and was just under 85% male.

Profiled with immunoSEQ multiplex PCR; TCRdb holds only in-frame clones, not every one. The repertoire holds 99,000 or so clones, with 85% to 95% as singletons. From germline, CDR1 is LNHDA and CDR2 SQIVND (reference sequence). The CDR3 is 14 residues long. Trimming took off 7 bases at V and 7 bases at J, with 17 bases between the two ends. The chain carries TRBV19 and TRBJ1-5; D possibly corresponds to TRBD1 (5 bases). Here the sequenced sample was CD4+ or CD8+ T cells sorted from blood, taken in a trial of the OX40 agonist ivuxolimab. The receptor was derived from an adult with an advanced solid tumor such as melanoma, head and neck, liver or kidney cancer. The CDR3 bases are TGTGCCAGTACCCCGGGGCAGAGGTGGCAGCCCCAGCATTTT. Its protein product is CASTPGQRWQPQHF.